Each of the 29 T cell receptor beta chains below was sequenced from the same sample in a study of blood T cells in healthy people across ages. The second PCR ran about 6 to 11 cycles with a sample-barcoded 5' primer and J-beta primers. TCRdb reprocessed the 5' RACE reads with MiXCR, giving one entry per CDR3 protein. This sample has around 800,000 distinct CDR3 sequences, with around half found just once. The sample was blood. The receptor source for this set is a man older than 75 in good health.

V usage is TRBV27 and J usage is TRBJ2-5, with 11 nucleotides matching TRBD2. The V gene's germline CDR1 is MNHEY and CDR2 SMNVEV (reference sequence). Germline trimming cut 2 bases from V and 11 bases from J; bases unmatched to any gene: 19. This CDR3 has 18 amino acids. CDR3 nucleotide sequence: TGTGCCAGCAGTTTAACCCTTGGGGCTAGCGGGAGGAGGTATGAGCAGTACTTC. Its protein product is CASSLTLGASGRRYEQYF.

The rearrangement uses TRBV7-2 and TRBJ2-1, with D hard to call. The CDR3 sequence is 14 residues long. Germline assignment: CDR1 SGHTA and CDR2 FQGNSA. Trimming removed 3 bases at V and 4 bases at J, with 10 bases between. CDR3 amino acids: CASSFARLYNEQFF. The CDR3 coding sequence is TGTGCCAGCAGCTTTGCCCGACTTTACAATGAGCAGTTCTTC.

This chain uses TRBV20-1 with TRBJ2-1; tentatively, D is TRBD1 (6 bases). CDR3 size: 12 residues. V gave up 5 bases and J gave up 9 bases, with 14 bases separating them. Germline V gives CDR1 DFQATT, CDR2 SNEGSKA (reference sequence). The CDR3 region is CSASRQACEQFF. The CDR3 DNA follows: TGCAGTGCTTCTCGACAGGCGTGTGAGCAGTTCTTC.

V and J are TRBV24-1 and TRBJ2-7, with 10 bases aligning to TRBD2. CDR3 length equals 15 residues. Germline loops: CDR1 KGHDR, CDR2 SFDVKD. V shed 4 bases, J shed 7 bases, and the junction held 9 bases outside the gene matches. CDR3 bases: TGTGCCACCAGTGAACCGAGCGGGAGGGCCAATGAGCAGTACTTC. Translating it yields CATSEPSGRANEQYF.

This chain joins TRBV11-3 and TRBJ1-2, with 7 bases that match TRBD1. The germline V gene encodes CDR1 SGHNT and CDR2 YENEEA. This CDR3 region has 13 residues. V was pared by 5 bases and J by 6 bases, with 6 bases of the junction left unmatched. The CDR3 region has the DNA TGTGCCAGCAGCATAAAACAGGGGAATGGCTACACCTTC. Its protein is CASSIKQGNGYTF.

This clonotype was observed a few times. The CDR3 DNA reads as TGTGCCAGCGACAGGGGCGGCTATGGCTACACCTTC. Translating gives CASDRGGYGYTF. The chain has TRBV6-6 and TRBJ1-2; TRBD1 agrees at 8 bases. CDR3 length equals 12 residues. V lost 8 bases to trimming and J lost 4 bases; unmatched junction nucleotides: 3. Looked up from germline, CDR1 is MNHNY and CDR2 is SVGAGI (reference sequence).

The genes are TRBV7-2 and TRBJ1-5; possible D gene TRBD1, 6 bases. Per germline, CDR1 SGHTA and CDR2 FQGNSA. V lost 2 bases and J 0 bases, leaving 11 bases between the germline ends. The CDR3 contains 16 residues. The CDR3 region is CASSLRTAYSNQPQHF. The CDR3 region has the DNA TGTGCCAGCAGCTTACGGACAGCATATAGCAATCAGCCCCAGCATTTT. Together with reference TRBV7-2 and TRBJ1-5, the CDR3 gives the full variable domain: GAGVSQSPSNKVTEKGKDVELRCDPISGHTALYWYRQSLGQGLEFLIYFQGNSAPDKSGLPSDRFSAERTGGSVSTLTIQRTQQEDSAVYLCASSLRTAYSNQPQHFGDGTRLSIL.

This clonotype was seen ten or more times. This sequence joins TRBV6-2 or TRBV6-3 and TRBJ2-7; a possible D gene is TRBD2 (6 bases). In germline, CDR1 is MNHEY, CDR2 SVGEGT. V shed 6 bases and J shed 2 bases, with 14 bases lying between them. The CDR3 runs 14 residues. CDR3 in amino acids: CASSSAGSTYEQYF. The CDR3 DNA reads TGTGCCAGCAGCTCGGCGGGATCGACCTACGAGCAGTACTTC.

This clonotype was picked up a small number of times. V and J are TRBV5-1 and TRBJ2-1; TRBD1 aligns across 7 bases. Germline CDR1 and CDR2: SGHRS and YFSETQ. The CDR3 covers 15 residues. The V and J ends lost 4 bases and 4 bases, in that order; junction bases with no gene match: 8. The CDR3 DNA sequence: TGCGCCAGCAGCCCGACAGGGCCCGGGTACAATGAGCAGTTCTTC. Translating gives CASSPTGPGYNEQFF.

This clonotype occurred once. The chain uses TRBV20-1 and TRBJ1-2; D unclear. From germline, CDR1 is DFQATT and CDR2 SNEGSKA (reference sequence). The CDR3 covers 12 residues. V was trimmed by 3 bases and J by 6 bases, leaving 11 bases between them. The chain's CDR3 is CSASIARDGYTF. The CDR3 nucleotides read TGCAGTGCTAGTATCGCACGCGATGGCTACACCTTC.

The V gene is TRBV10-3, the J gene TRBJ2-1; TRBD2 might be the D (5 bases). The CDR3 is 13 amino acids. From germline, CDR1 is ENHRY and CDR2 SYGVKD. V gave up 3 bases and J gave up 5 bases, with 8 bases separating them. The CDR3 sequence: CAISEGSDNEQFF. Here the CDR3 DNA reads TGTGCCATCAGTGAAGGTAGCGACAATGAGCAGTTCTTC.

The chain uses TRBV7-2 and TRBJ2-7; TRBD2 aligns across 8 bases. There are 16 residues in the CDR3. Looked up from germline, CDR1 is SGHTA and CDR2 is FQGNSA. J was trimmed by 6 bases and V by 5 bases; bases with no gene match: 15. This chain's CDR3 is CASSLQGQFSGTEQYF. CDR3 sequence (DNA): TGTGCCAGCAGCCTTCAAGGACAGTTTAGCGGGACCGAGCAGTACTTC.

This clonotype has a count of ten or more. The chain combines TRBV27 with TRBJ2-3; D possibly corresponds to TRBD2 (5 bases). The CDR3 runs to 15 residues. Trimming pared 2 bases from V and 2 bases from J, leaving 11 bases between. The germline CDR1 and CDR2 sequences are MNHEY and SMNVEV (reference sequence). CDR3 bases: TGTGCCAGCAGTTTAATAGGGCTAGCCACAGATACGCAGTATTTT. Amino acid sequence: CASSLIGLATDTQYF.

The rearrangement uses TRBV12-3 or TRBV12-4 and TRBJ2-5; D remains ambiguous. This CDR3 is 14 amino acids long. V lost 5 bases, J lost 3 bases, and 13 bases lay in between. The CDR3 reads CASSPDRRKETQYF. The CDR3 DNA reads TGTGCCAGCAGTCCTGATAGGCGAAAAGAGACCCAGTACTTC.

The rearrangement links TRBV7-2 to TRBJ2-7; no firm D call. The CDR3 contains 14 residues. Trimming cost V 3 bases and J 3 bases, with 12 bases left between them. Germline values: CDR1 SGHTA, CDR2 FQGNSA. The CDR3 region is CASSLQANRYEQYF. For the CDR3, the DNA is TGTGCCAGCAGCTTGCAGGCTAACCGCTACGAGCAGTACTTC.

This clonotype has a handful of counts. CDR3 loop: CASSATDRNYGYTF. The CDR3 DNA reads TGTGCCAGCAGCGCGACGGACAGAAACTATGGCTACACCTTC. The chain carries TRBV9 and TRBJ1-2, with D possibly matching TRBD1 (6 bases). The CDR3 runs 14 residues. The V end was cut by 3 bases, the J end by 2 bases, with 11 bases between. Germline CDR1 is SGDLS and CDR2 is YYNGEE.

Worth noting for this clonotype: One end of the junction fails to match germline, which may point to a read error. The chain uses TRBV7-2 and TRBJ2-5; 7 bases are a match to TRBD2. The CDR3 consists of 17 residues. The germline V gene encodes CDR1 SGHTA and CDR2 FQGNSA. In DNA, the CDR3 is TGTGTCAGCAGCTTAGTGCGGTCTAGCGGACCCCAAGAGACCCAGTACTTC. Amino acid sequence: CVSSLVRSSGPQETQYF.

In its sample, this clonotype was seen a few times. The chain employs TRBV6-5 and TRBJ2-4, with 11 nucleotides matching TRBD1. The end of the DNA aligns better with TRBJ2-5, so the J call may be wrong. CDR3 length equals 14 residues. CDR1 MNHEY and CDR2 SVGAGI come from the germline V gene. CDR3 DNA: TGTGCCAGCAGGGACAGGGGGCCTCCAGAGACCCAGTACTTC. It specifies CASRDRGPPETQYF.

This rearrangement joins TRBV12-3 or TRBV12-4 to TRBJ1-6, with D tentatively TRBD1 (5 bases). V was shortened by 6 bases and J by 7 bases, with 16 bases between the two germline ends. This CDR3 comprises 15 residues. CDR3 in DNA: TGTGCCAGCAGCCTAATGGGTAGGGGAAATTCACCCCTCCACTTT. It specifies CASSLMGRGNSPLHF.

Turning to this clonotype: This may be a read error: a much more frequent sequence differs by one nucleotide. The CDR3 loop is CASSHSSGSSGANVLTF. Here the CDR3 DNA reads TGTGCCAGCAGTCACTCTAGCGGGAGCTCTGGGGCCAACGTCCTGACTTTC. The chain recombines TRBV12-3 or TRBV12-4 with TRBJ2-6; the match to TRBD2 covers 10 bases. Trimming removed 5 bases from V and 0 bases from J; junction bases left unmatched: 4. The CDR3 loop spans 17 amino acids.

This clonotype has only a few counts. The rearrangement uses TRBV18 and TRBJ2-3; tentative D call: TRBD2 (6 bases). This CDR3 spans 16 amino acids. Germline V gene data show CDR1 as KGHSH and CDR2 as LQKENI. V was shortened by 3 bases and J by 4 bases, with 17 bases between the two germline ends. The CDR3 loop is CASSPANGGVADTQYF. The CDR3 DNA follows: TGTGCCAGCTCACCGGCAAACGGAGGGGTAGCAGATACGCAGTATTTT.

There are many counts of this clonotype. This sequence joins TRBV30 and TRBJ2-1, with TRBD2 matching 11 bases. The CDR3 runs to 14 residues. Germline loops: CDR1 GTSNPN, CDR2 SVGIG (reference sequence). V trimming: 1 base; J trimming: 7 bases; junction bases outside the gene matches: 3. CDR3 region: CAWSDSGRGNEQFF. Written as DNA, the CDR3 is TGTGCCTGGAGTGATAGCGGGAGGGGTAATGAGCAGTTCTTC.

This chain links TRBV7-2 with TRBJ2-5; D remains unclear. The DNA end is a closer match to TRBJ2-4, so the J assignment may be wrong. Per the germline V gene, CDR1 is SGHTA and CDR2 is FQGNSA. This CDR3 has 13 amino acids. This CDR3 is CASSLEHLNIQYF. The CDR3 nucleotides read TGTGCCAGCAGCTTAGAACATTTAAACATTCAGTACTTC.

The table lists this clonotype with a few counts. The chain recombines TRBV12-3 or TRBV12-4 with TRBJ1-4; no firm D call. The ends were cut back, 6 bases at V and 3 bases at J, with 14 bases in the middle. The length of the CDR3 is 15 residues. CDR3 DNA sequence: TGTGCCAGCAGCAGCCGCGGGTTGGCTAATGAAAAACTGTTTTTT. Translated, it gives CASSSRGLANEKLFF.

This CDR3 is CAISPNRDRSGEQYF. CDR3 nucleotide sequence: TGTGCCATCAGCCCCAACCGGGATCGGTCCGGGGAGCAGTACTTC. The rearrangement uses TRBV10-3 and TRBJ2-7; D is perhaps TRBD2 (5 bases). This CDR3 region has 15 residues. Germline V gene lookup returns CDR1 ENHRY and CDR2 SYGVKD. Between the trimmed V and J ends, which lost 6 bases and 7 bases, there was a span of 22 bases.

The gene calls are TRBV9 and TRBJ2-4; TRBD2 is a possible D gene (7 bases). Germline assignment: CDR1 SGDLS and CDR2 YYNGEE. Deletions cut 3 bases from V and 9 bases from J, with 13 bases between. The CDR3 is 13 amino acids. The chain's CDR3 is CASSGGGHCIQYF. CDR3 nucleotide sequence: TGTGCCAGCAGCGGGGGGGGGCACTGCATTCAGTACTTC.

The gene calls are TRBV25-1 and TRBJ2-2; 10 bases fit TRBD1. J lost 5 bases, V lost 3 bases, and 15 bases had no gene match. Germline V CDR1 and CDR2: MGHDK, SYGVNS. The CDR3 spans 19 residues. CDR3 sequence reads: CASSDGTGVLGRRTGELFF. CDR3 DNA sequence: TGTGCCAGCAGTGATGGGACAGGGGTCCTAGGAAGGAGAACCGGGGAGCTGTTTTTT. Looking up the rest from reference TRBV25-1 and TRBJ2-2 gives the full variable domain: EADIYQTPRYLVIGTGKKITLECSQTMGHDKMYWYQQDPGMELHLIHYSYGVNSTEKGDLSSESTVSRIRTEHFPLTLESARPSHTSQYLCASSDGTGVLGRRTGELFFGEGSRLTVL.

This clonotype was counted only a few times. A much larger clone differs from this one at a single base, so this may be a read error. This chain connects TRBV7-2 to TRBJ2-7; D call uncertain. V lost 0 bases, J lost 7 bases, and 7 bases lay in between. The germline V gene has CDR1 SGHTA and CDR2 FQGNSA. The CDR3 is 12 residues long. The CDR3: CASSLASLEQYF. As DNA, the CDR3 is TGTGCCAGCAGCTTAGCGTCGTTGGAGCAGTACTTC.

The CDR3 bases are TGTGCCAGCAGTTTAGGTCGGAGCGGGGGGATCTACGAGCAGTACTTC. This gives the protein CASSLGRSGGIYEQYF. This chain links TRBV27 with TRBJ2-5; TRBD2 matches at 9 bases. With the DNA end fitting TRBJ2-7 better, the J assignment may be wrong. CDR1 and CDR2 (germline): MNHEY, SMNVEV (reference sequence). This CDR3 has 16 residues.